This TCR beta chain was found in a study of control samples from healthy donors and cancer patients. Germline lookup yields CDR1 SGHRS and CDR2 YFSETQ. The CDR3 runs to 13 residues. V was clipped by 4 bases and J by 9 bases; unmatched bases: 8. Here immunoSEQ multiplex PCR was the method, and the copy in TCRdb shows in-frame clones only, minus some. This sample carries tens of thousands of clones, approximately 89% of them seen once, and the ten largest clones take around 23%. Sequencing was performed on PBMCs. The sequence was collected from a woman aged 40 to 50 with head and neck cancer. The V gene is TRBV5-1, the J gene TRBJ2-7, with 9 nucleotides matching TRBD1. CDR3 nucleotide sequence: TGCGCCAGCAGCCCTGGGACAGGGTATGGGCAGTACTTC. This encodes CASSPGTGYGQYF. Complete variable domain (other parts from reference TRBV5-1 and TRBJ2-7): KAGVTQTPRYLIKTRGQQVTLSCSPISGHRSVSWYQQTPGQGLQFLFEYFSETQRNKGNFPGRFSGRQFSNSRSEMNVSTLELGDSALYLCASSPGTGYGQYFGPGTRLTVT.